This TCR beta chain was sequenced for a study of blood T cell repertoires in COVID-19. For the study at large: Both acute and convalescent COVID-19 samples were obtained from the United States, Italy and Spain. The cDNA or gDNA used as material had been derived from T cells, B-cell-depleted T cells, or PBMCs.

In the source study's methods: Estimated nucleated cell counts came from reference gene primer amplification. The assay was immunoSEQ multiplex PCR, and TCRdb's table has in-frame clones only and misses some. V and J calls and clone size are given by that table; D and trimming were obtained from the DNA. Of tens of thousands of clones detected, more than 75% appear once; the ten largest clones hold about 5%. CDR1 is SGHTA, CDR2 FQGNSA, per germline. Trimming at V came to 3 bases and at J to 0 bases, leaving 13 bases not matched to a gene. This CDR3 has 19 amino acids. V usage is TRBV7-2 and J usage is TRBJ2-1, with TRBD1 identical over 8 bases. The receptor was derived from a human donor in a cohort sampled during active COVID-19. The sequenced sample consisted of peripheral blood. CDR3 DNA: TGTGCCAGCAGCTTTCCGGACAGGGAGAAGCTGAGCTCCTACAATGAGCAGTTCTTC. The encoded protein is CASSFPDREKLSSYNEQFF.